The sequence of this TCR beta chain was determined in a study of cytomegalovirus exposure and HLA in healthy donors. Study-level results: Earlier findings revealed that most TCR beta V segments proved productive either about 87% or about 30% of the time.

The CDR3 runs to 17 residues. Germline V CDR1 and CDR2: LGHNA, YSLEER. J gave up 5 bases and V 6 bases, and 10 bases lay outside the gene matches. About this clone itself: Its antigen is not identified.

Researchers ran the PCR with 60 Vbeta and 13 Jbeta primers. TCRdb keeps only in-frame clones here, not all; method: immunoSEQ multiplex PCR. This sample has around 55,000 clones, with approximately 80% found just once. There were likely unrecorded immune exposures, though donors were nominally healthy when sampled. The V and J genes are TRBV4-3 and TRBJ2-1; 13 bases are shared with TRBD2. This clonotype was obtained from a female donor in good health and CMV-seronegative. Sequencing input: PBMCs. Here the CDR3 DNA reads TGCGCCAGCAGTCGTAGGACTAGCGGGAGTGCCCACAATGAGCAGTTCTTC. As protein: CASSRRTSGSAHNEQFF.